The present T cell receptor (beta chain) was sequenced within a study of cytomegalovirus exposure and HLA in healthy donors. General observations from the study: TCR beta V- and J-gene trimming was later associated with a missense DCLRE1C variant. It was confirmed in vitro that three of the CMV-associated chains were specific for CMV antigens. Associated with cytomegalovirus, according to the listing, were around 160 TCR beta chains.

Germline loops: CDR1 SNHLY, CDR2 FYNNEI. With V trimmed by 7 bases and J by 4 bases, 4 bases remained unmatched. The CDR3 runs to 13 residues. With regard to this clone: Its antigen is as yet unknown.

This PCR relied on a set of 60 Vbeta primers and 13 Jbeta primers. The repertoire was sequenced with immunoSEQ multiplex PCR; TCRdb's copy has only in-frame clones and lacks some. The table lists approximately 180,000 clones, about 69% of them singletons. The clonotype was recovered from a male donor in good health and CMV-seronegative. Sequenced: PBMCs. The rearrangement joins TRBV2 to TRBJ1-1; 9 bases map to TRBD1. This chain's CDR3 is CASKPTGGTEAFF. The DNA of the CDR3 is TGTGCCAGCAAGCCGACAGGGGGCACTGAAGCTTTCTTT.